This T cell receptor beta chain stems from a study of CD8+CD57+ T cells in acquired aplastic anemia. Genomic DNA, serving as template, underwent TCR beta VDJ and CDR3 profiling. Each CDR3 protein is one row after TCRdb ran MiXCR on the reads. The table records a few hundred thousand distinct CDR3 sequences, 55% to 75% of them present only once. The germline V gene has CDR1 SQVTM and CDR2 ANQGSEA. The CDR3 runs 11 residues. J gave up 3 bases and V 7 bases, and 2 bases lay outside the gene matches. The chain uses TRBV29-1 and TRBJ2-7; TRBD1 matches 8 bases. The TCR sequence derives from a human donor in good health, serving as a control. Sequenced input: sorted CD4+, CD8+, or CD8+CD57+ T cells (not recorded which) from PBMCs. The CDR3 loop is CSGGQGYEQYF. DNA of the CDR3: TGCAGCGGCGGACAGGGCTACGAGCAGTACTTC.